This T cell receptor (beta chain) derives from a study of blood T cells in healthy people across ages. This clonotype was counted a few times. This CDR3 is built from 14 residues. With V trimmed by 5 bases and J by 9 bases, 3 bases remained unmatched. Germline CDR1 ENHRY, CDR2 SYGVKD. PCR was performed a second time for about 7 to 12 cycles using a sample-barcoded 5' primer and a J-beta primer mix. TCRdb reprocessed the 5' RACE reads via MiXCR and lists one record per CDR3 protein. The table has 450,000 to 650,000 distinct CDR3 sequences, nearly 25% seen once. A further study also used this sample, focusing on T cells of mothers and their children.

This TCR derives from a boy aged 5-17 years in good health. The V call is TRBV10-3, the J call TRBJ1-6, with 11 nucleotides matching TRBD1. The source material was blood. CDR3 region: CAISTGTGGSPLHF. The CDR3 bases are TGTGCCATCAGTACCGGGACAGGGGGTTCACCCCTCCACTTT.